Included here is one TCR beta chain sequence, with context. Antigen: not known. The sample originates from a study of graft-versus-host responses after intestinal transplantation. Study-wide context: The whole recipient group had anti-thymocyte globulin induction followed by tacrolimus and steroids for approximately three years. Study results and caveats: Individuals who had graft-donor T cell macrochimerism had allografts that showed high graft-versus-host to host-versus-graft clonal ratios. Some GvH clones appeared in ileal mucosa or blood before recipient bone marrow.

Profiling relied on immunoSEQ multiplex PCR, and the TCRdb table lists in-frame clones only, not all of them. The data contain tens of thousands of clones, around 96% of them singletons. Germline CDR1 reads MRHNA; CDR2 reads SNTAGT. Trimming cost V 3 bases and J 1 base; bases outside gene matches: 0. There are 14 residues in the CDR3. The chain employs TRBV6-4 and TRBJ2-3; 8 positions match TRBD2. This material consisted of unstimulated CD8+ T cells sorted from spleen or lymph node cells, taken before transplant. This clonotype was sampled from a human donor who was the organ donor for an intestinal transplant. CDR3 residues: CASSETSGTDTQYF. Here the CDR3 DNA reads TGTGCCAGCAGTGAGACTAGCGGCACAGATACGCAGTATTTT.